The rows below give T cell receptor beta chains drawn from one sample of a study of cytomegalovirus exposure and HLA in healthy donors. Only in-frame clones appear in the TCRdb table, and some are missing; sequencing was by immunoSEQ multiplex PCR. The sample lists about 85,000 clones; approximately 66% were seen once. Sequenced material: PBMCs. All receptors come from a man aged 25-45 years in good health and CMV-seronegative. The CDR3 runs from the conserved cysteine through the conserved F or W. A D gene is named only where the DNA matches it firmly. Some rows mark clone size as missing; the rest say once, few, many or name a class of expanded clone.

j_call clone_size v_call d_call cdr3_nt cdr3_aa
TRBJ1-1 once TRBV6-5 NA TGTGCCAGCAGCTATGCCTCCATGAACACTGAAGCTTTCTTT CASSYASMNTEAFF
TRBJ2-1 NA TRBV5-1 NA TGCGCCAGCAGCTTGAGTGAAGGGGCCTACAATGAGCAGTTCTTC CASSLSEGAYNEQFF
TRBJ2-1 NA TRBV23-1 TRBD1 TGCGCCAGCAGTCAATCGGAGGACAGGGAGAATGAGCAGTTCTTC CASSQSEDRENEQFF
TRBJ2-7 few TRBV10-3 NA TGTGCCATCAGTGGACCGGGACTCCCTTACGAGCAGTACTTC CAISGPGLPYEQYF
TRBJ2-2 NA TRBV7-8 TRBD2 TGTGCCAGCAGCCTTAGCGGGGGGGGCACCGGGGAGCTGTTTTTT CASSLSGGGTGELFF
TRBJ2-3 medium-sized TRBV6-1 TRBD2 TGTGCCAGCAGTGAAGCCACTAGCGGAGCAGATACGCAGTATTTT CASSEATSGADTQYF
TRBJ1-3 NA TRBV19 TRBD1 TGTGCCAGTAGTTCTACAGGGGGCTCGGGAAACACCATATATTTT CASSSTGGSGNTIYF
TRBJ1-3 few TRBV6-6 TRBD1 TGTGCCAGCAGTTGGGGACAGGGAAACTCTGGAAACACCATATATTTT CASSWGQGNSGNTIYF
TRBJ2-1 NA TRBV11-3 NA TGTGCCAGCAGCGCGGGGGCAGCTCGTAATGAGCAGTTCTTC CASSAGAARNEQFF
TRBJ2-7 NA TRBV4-2 NA TGTGCCAGCAGCCAAGATGCGAGCACCTACGAGCAGTACTTC CASSQDASTYEQYF
TRBJ2-2 NA TRBV11-1 NA TGTGCCAGCAGCTTGTTGGGGGGAGGGAACACCGGGGAGCTGTTTTTT CASSLLGGGNTGELFF
TRBJ1-1 once TRBV7-9 NA TGTGCCAGCAGCTTAGCGGGAGGGGGACACGAAGCTTTCTTT CASSLAGGGHEAFF
TRBJ1-2 NA TRBV4-1 NA TGCGCCAGCAGCCAAGTGCCTCGGGGGGGTGGAAGCTATGGCTACACCTTC CASSQVPRGGGSYGYTF
TRBJ1-6 NA TRBV7-9 NA TGTGCCAGCAGCTTAACAGGAGATTCACCCCTCCACTTT CASSLTGDSPLHF
TRBJ1-3 NA TRBV5-1 NA TGCGCCAGCAGCTTGGCGGGGGTCGTGAGGGGAAACACCATATATTTT CASSLAGVVRGNTIYF
TRBJ1-1 NA TRBV29-1 NA TGCAGCGTCGGGGAGATGAACACTGAAGCTTTCTTT CSVGEMNTEAFF
TRBJ2-7 NA TRBV6-5 TRBD1 TGTGCCAGCAGCCGGGGACAGGGGGTCTACGAGCAGTACTTC CASSRGQGVYEQYF
TRBJ1-2 NA TRBV29-1 TRBD1 TGCAGCGCATCCGGGACAGCTTATGGCTACACCTTC CSASGTAYGYTF
TRBJ2-1 NA TRBV27 NA TGTGCCAGCAGTCCACTTAACAATGAGCAGTTCTTC CASSPLNNEQFF
TRBJ2-5 few TRBV5-1 TRBD2 TGCGCCAGCAGCCCGAGACTAGCGGGAGGGGGAGAGACCCAGTACTTC CASSPRLAGGGETQYF
TRBJ2-7 few TRBV7-2 NA TGTGCCAGCAGTTCCATCTCCTACGAGCAGTACTTC CASSSISYEQYF
TRBJ2-1 NA TRBV4-1 NA TGCGCCAGCAGCCAAGATCGTACAGGGTATGAGACGGATGAGCAGTTCTTC CASSQDRTGYETDEQFF
TRBJ2-5 NA TRBV7-9 NA TGTTCCAGCAGCTTATCCTTAAAAGAGACCCAGTACTTC CSSSLSLKETQYF
TRBJ1-1 NA TRBV18 TRBD1 TGTGCCAGCTCACAGCGGACAGGGGGCACTGAAGCTTTCTTT CASSQRTGGTEAFF
TRBJ1-2 once TRBV7-2 NA TGTGCCAGCAGCATAGGAGTGGGATTGGGGGGGATTGGCTACACCTTC CASSIGVGLGGIGYTF
TRBJ2-3 NA TRBV5-6 TRBD1 TGTGCCAGCAGCTTGGGGGACAGATTCACAGATACGCAGTATTTT CASSLGDRFTDTQYF
TRBJ1-5 NA TRBV18 TRBD1 TGTGCCAGCTCACCGGGACAGGTTAGCAATCAGCCCCAGCATTTT CASSPGQVSNQPQHF
TRBJ2-7 NA TRBV7-9 TRBD2 TGTGCCAGCAGCTCCGGGAGGGTCCACGAGCAGTACTTC CASSSGRVHEQYF
TRBJ2-7 NA TRBV12-5 TRBD2 TGTGCTAGTGGTTTCACCCTCCAGCGGGAGCCGTACGAGCAGTACTTC CASGFTLQREPYEQYF
TRBJ1-6 few TRBV9 TRBD1 TGTGCCAGCAGCTCACAGGGGGGTGATAATTCACCCCTCCACTTT CASSSQGGDNSPLHF
TRBJ2-5 NA TRBV5-6 NA TGTGCCAGCAGCATGGGGGGCAGAGAGACCCAGTACTTC CASSMGGRETQYF
TRBJ1-1 NA TRBV9 TRBD1 TGTGCCAGCAGCGTAGGGGGGACAGGGGGCGTCGCCACTGAAGCTTTCTTT CASSVGGTGGVATEAFF
TRBJ2-1 NA TRBV5-4 TRBD2 TGTGCCAATCATGCTAGCGGGGAACACAATGAGCAGTTCTTC CANHASGEHNEQFF
TRBJ2-5 NA TRBV11-2 NA TGTGCCAGCAGCTTAGGACAACAGGGAAAGGAAGAGACCCAGTACTTC CASSLGQQGKEETQYF
TRBJ2-7 NA TRBV4-1 NA TGCGCCAGCAGCCGCGGCACAGGGAACTACGAGCAGTACTTC CASSRGTGNYEQYF
TRBJ2-3 NA TRBV5-5 NA TGTGCCAGCAGCTTCGACCTAGCCGTTGGCACAGATACGCAGTATTTT CASSFDLAVGTDTQYF
TRBJ2-7 NA TRBV9 TRBD1 TGTGCCAGCAGCGTAGTTGGGGACAGTACCTACGAGCAGTACTTC CASSVVGDSTYEQYF
TRBJ2-1 NA TRBV4-1 NA TGCGCCAGCAGCCAAGTTGCGGGGCACAATGAGCAGTTCTTC CASSQVAGHNEQFF
TRBJ1-6 few TRBV6-5 TRBD1 TGTGCCAGCAACGAGGGGGCGCATAATTCACCCCTCCACTTT CASNEGAHNSPLHF
TRBJ1-6 few TRBV27 TRBD1 TGTGCCAGCAGTTTCCCGGGACAGGGTGCACCCCTCCACTTT CASSFPGQGAPLHF
TRBJ2-7 NA TRBV5-1 TRBD1 TGCGCCAGCAGCTTGGCTGACAGGGACCAGTACGAGCAGTACTTC CASSLADRDQYEQYF
TRBJ1-1 NA TRBV30 NA TGTGCCTGGAGTGTACGGTCAGGGGTGAACACTGAAGCTTTCTTT CAWSVRSGVNTEAFF
TRBJ2-1 few TRBV7-3 TRBD2 TGTGCCAGCAGTTACTCCGGGACTAGCGGGGGCCAAAGCTCCTACAATGAGCAGTTCTTC CASSYSGTSGGQSSYNEQFF
TRBJ2-6 NA TRBV7-3 NA TGTGCCAGCAGCTTAATGGCGGCTGGGGCCAACGTCCTGACTTTC CASSLMAAGANVLTF
TRBJ2-6 NA TRBV2 TRBD1 TGTGCCAGCAGTGAGCGTCGGCCCGGGACAGGCCCCTCTGGGGCCAACGTCCTGACTTTC CASSERRPGTGPSGANVLTF
TRBJ2-2 few TRBV25-1 NA TGTGCCAGCAGTGGTACACGGGGTACGAACACCGGGGAGCTGTTTTTT CASSGTRGTNTGELFF
TRBJ2-7 once TRBV10-3 TRBD1 TGTGCCATTAGGACAGGGGGGGCCGAGCAGTACTTC CAIRTGGAEQYF
TRBJ1-1 NA TRBV28 TRBD1 TGTGCCAGCACAAGTCCAGGGGGGTTGAACACTGAAGCTTTCTTT CASTSPGGLNTEAFF
TRBJ2-1 NA TRBV18 NA TGTGCCAGCTCAGGGGAGATCAATGAGCAGTTCTTC CASSGEINEQFF
TRBJ2-5 NA TRBV11-2 TRBD2 TGTGCCAGCAGCCCAGGACTAGCGGGAGCGGGATGGGAGACCCAGTACTTC CASSPGLAGAGWETQYF
TRBJ2-1 NA TRBV28 NA TGTGCCAGCAGCCGGACAGACGCGTTCTTC CASSRTDAFF
TRBJ1-3 NA TRBV4-3 NA TGCGCCAGCAGCCAAGAACAGATCTCTGGAAACACCATATATTTT CASSQEQISGNTIYF
TRBJ2-7 NA TRBV27 NA TGTGCCAGCAGTTTGGTACAGGGCTACGAGCAGTACTTC CASSLVQGYEQYF
TRBJ2-5 few TRBV6-5 NA TGTGCCAGCAGTGAGGACAGAAAAGAGACCCAGTACTTC CASSEDRKETQYF
TRBJ2-2 few TRBV28 TRBD2 TGTGCCAGCAGTTTCCTGAGGCAGCGGGAGTCGGGCACCGGGGAGCTGTTTTTT CASSFLRQRESGTGELFF
TRBJ1-4 few TRBV7-6 NA TGTGCCAGCAGCTTTGGCAGGGAGGGAGAAAAACTGTTTTTT CASSFGREGEKLFF